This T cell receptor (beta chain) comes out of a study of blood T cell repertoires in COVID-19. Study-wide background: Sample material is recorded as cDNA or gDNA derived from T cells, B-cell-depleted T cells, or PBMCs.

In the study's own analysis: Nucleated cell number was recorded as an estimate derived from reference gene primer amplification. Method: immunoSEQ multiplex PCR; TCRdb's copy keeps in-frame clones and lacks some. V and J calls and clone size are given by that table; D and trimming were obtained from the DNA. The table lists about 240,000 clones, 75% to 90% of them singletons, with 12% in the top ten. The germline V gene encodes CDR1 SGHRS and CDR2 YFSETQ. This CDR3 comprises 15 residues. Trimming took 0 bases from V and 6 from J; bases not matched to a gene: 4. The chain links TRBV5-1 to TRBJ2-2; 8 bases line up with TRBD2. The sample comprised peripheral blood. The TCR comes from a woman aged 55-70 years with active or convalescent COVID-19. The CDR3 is CASSLERGLAGELFF. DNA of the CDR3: TGCGCCAGCAGCTTGGAAAGGGGACTAGCCGGGGAGCTGTTTTTT.